This T cell receptor (beta chain) was obtained from a study of sequential checkpoint blockade in melanoma. The overall study: Arm A got nivolumab then ipilimumab; arm B the reverse, 1:1. Maintenance nivolumab came after either treatment sequence.

The ends were cut back, 4 bases at V and 10 bases at J, with 11 bases in the middle. Germline CDR1 reads MNHEY; CDR2 reads SMNVEV (reference sequence). This CDR3 has 13 amino acids. Treatment: randomized to nivolumab then ipilimumab (arm A) or the reverse (arm B). Patients had received no earlier DNA-damaging chemotherapy. Live CD3+CD8+ CD19− CD56− cells were sorted from PBMCs. Sequencing used immunoSEQ multiplex PCR; TCRdb keeps in-frame clones, though not all of them. The data contain over 10,000 clones, around 65% of them singletons. The chain employs TRBV27 and TRBJ1-6; D gene unclear. Sequencing used CD8+ T cells sorted from blood (inferred from file names), obtained from a patient given nivolumab and ipilimumab in sequence. The sequence came from a human donor with melanoma. CDR3 loop: CASSYFLSSPLHF. CDR3 DNA sequence: TGTGCCAGCAGTTATTTTTTGAGCTCACCCCTCCACTTT.